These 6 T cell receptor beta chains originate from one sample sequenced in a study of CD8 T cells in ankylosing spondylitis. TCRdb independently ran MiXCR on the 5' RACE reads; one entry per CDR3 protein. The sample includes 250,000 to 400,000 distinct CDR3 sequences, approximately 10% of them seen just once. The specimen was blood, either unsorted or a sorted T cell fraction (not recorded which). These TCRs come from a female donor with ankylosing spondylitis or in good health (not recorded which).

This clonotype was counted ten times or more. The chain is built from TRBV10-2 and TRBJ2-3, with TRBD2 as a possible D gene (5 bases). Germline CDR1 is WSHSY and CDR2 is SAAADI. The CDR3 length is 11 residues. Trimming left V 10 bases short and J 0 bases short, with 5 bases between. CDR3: CATGSTDTQYF. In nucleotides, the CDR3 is TGCGCCACGGGGAGCACAGATACGCAGTATTTT.

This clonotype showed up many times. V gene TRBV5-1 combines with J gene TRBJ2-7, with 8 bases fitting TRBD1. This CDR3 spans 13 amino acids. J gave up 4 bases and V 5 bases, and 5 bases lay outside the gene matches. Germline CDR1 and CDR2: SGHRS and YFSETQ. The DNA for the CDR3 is TGCGCCAGCAGTTTGACAGGGGAGTACGAGCAGTACTTC. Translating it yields CASSLTGEYEQYF.

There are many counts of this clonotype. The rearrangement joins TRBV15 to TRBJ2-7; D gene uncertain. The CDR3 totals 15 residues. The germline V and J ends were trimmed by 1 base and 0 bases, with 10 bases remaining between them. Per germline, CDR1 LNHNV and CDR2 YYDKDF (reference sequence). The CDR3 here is CATSRAGRDSYEQYF. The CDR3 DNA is TGTGCCACCAGCAGAGCTGGCAGAGACTCCTACGAGCAGTACTTC.

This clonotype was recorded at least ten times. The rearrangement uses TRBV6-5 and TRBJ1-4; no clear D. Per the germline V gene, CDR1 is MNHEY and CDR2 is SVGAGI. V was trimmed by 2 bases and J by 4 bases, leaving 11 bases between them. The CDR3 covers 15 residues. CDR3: CASSYRDGFNEKLFF. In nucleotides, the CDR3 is TGTGCCAGCAGTTACCGCGACGGTTTTAATGAAAAACTGTTTTTT.

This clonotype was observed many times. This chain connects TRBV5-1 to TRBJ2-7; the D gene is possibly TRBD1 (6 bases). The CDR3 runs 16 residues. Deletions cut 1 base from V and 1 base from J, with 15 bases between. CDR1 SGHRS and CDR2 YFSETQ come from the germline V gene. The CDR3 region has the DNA TGCGCCAGCAGCTTGAACCCGGACAGAAGTTCCTACGAGCAGTACTTC. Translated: CASSLNPDRSSYEQYF.

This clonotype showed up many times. CDR3 DNA sequence: TGCGCCAGCAGCTCGAGCACCCAGGGAAACTATGGCTACACCTTC. Amino acids: CASSSSTQGNYGYTF. The chain recombines TRBV5-1 with TRBJ1-2; the D gene is possibly TRBD1 (5 bases). The V gene lost 3 bases and the J gene lost 2 bases, with 14 bases spanning the gap. This CDR3 contains 15 residues. CDR1 SGHRS and CDR2 YFSETQ come from the germline V gene.